Below, 8 T cell receptor beta chains from the same sample are listed, as sequenced in a study of blood T cell repertoires in COVID-19. Data came from immunoSEQ multiplex PCR; TCRdb stores just in-frame clones and leaves some out. Of over 350,000 clones in the sample, 86% are singletons; the top ten hold roughly 1.4%. Sample: peripheral blood. These receptors all stem from a woman aged 30 to 39 with active or convalescent COVID-19.

A single count supports this clone. The V and J genes are TRBV19 and TRBJ2-3; TRBD1 matches at 7 bases. Germline CDR1 LNHDA, CDR2 SQIVND (reference sequence). Trimming took 3 bases from V and 2 from J; bases not matched to a gene: 8. This CDR3 region has 16 residues. The CDR3 nucleotides read TGTGCCAGTAGTATTCTGCCCGGGACAGTCACAGATACGCAGTATTTT. Encoded protein: CASSILPGTVTDTQYF.

This sequence joins TRBV18 and TRBJ1-5; D may be TRBD1 (5 bases). V lost 5 bases, J lost 0 bases, and 23 bases lay in between. CDR1 and CDR2 from the germline V gene are KGHSH and LQKENI. This CDR3 contains 19 residues. Here the CDR3 reads CASSSRIGRDVYSNQPQHF. The CDR3 DNA is TGTGCCAGCTCATCCAGAATTGGCAGGGATGTTTATAGCAATCAGCCCCAGCATTTT.

The V and J genes are TRBV4-1 and TRBJ2-7; 8 bases match TRBD1. Trimming removed 4 bases from V and 1 base from J; junction bases left unmatched: 3. The CDR3 loop spans 14 amino acids. Germline V gene sequence: CDR1 MGHRA, CDR2 YSYEKL. The CDR3 DNA is TGCGCCAGCAGCCCGACAGGGGCGTCCTACGAGCAGTACTTC. Amino acid sequence: CASSPTGASYEQYF.

The V gene is TRBV7-8, the J gene TRBJ2-7; TRBD2 might be the D (6 bases). CDR1 is SGHVS and CDR2 is FQNEAQ in the germline V gene. Trimming pared 3 bases from V and 0 bases from J, leaving 18 bases between. The CDR3 loop spans 17 amino acids. This CDR3 is CASSFGEAAPPSYEQYF. For the CDR3, the DNA is TGTGCCAGCAGCTTTGGGGAGGCTGCACCTCCCTCCTACGAGCAGTACTTC.

The chain employs TRBV18 and TRBJ1-3; no clear D gene. The CDR3 is 15 residues long. Trimming shortened V by 6 bases and J by 0 bases, and 12 bases separated the two germline ends. The germline V gene encodes CDR1 KGHSH and CDR2 LQKENI. The CDR3 is CASSPGSNSGNTIYF. CDR3 coding DNA: TGTGCCAGCTCCCCGGGGAGCAACTCTGGAAACACCATATATTTT.

DNA of the CDR3: TGTGCCAGCAGCGACGCGGCGGGGGGAGTAGATACGCAGTATTTT. It yields the protein CASSDAAGGVDTQYF. J is TRBJ2-3 and V is TRBV6-5; 8 nucleotides agree with TRBD2. The V gene's germline CDR1 is MNHEY and CDR2 SVGAGI. J lost 5 bases, V lost 6 bases, and 10 bases had no gene match. The CDR3 extends over 15 amino acids.

V gene TRBV18 combines with J gene TRBJ1-2; D might be TRBD1 (5 bases). Germline loops: CDR1 KGHSH, CDR2 LQKENI. Trimming took 2 bases from V and 6 from J, leaving 22 bases between them. The CDR3 spans 17 residues. CDR3 residues: CASSPSQGATSLDGYTF. The CDR3 nucleotides read TGTGCCAGCTCACCATCCCAGGGCGCGACCTCCCTGGATGGCTACACCTTC.

The J gene is TRBJ1-1, the V gene TRBV5-4, with D perhaps matching TRBD1 (5 bases). CDR3 length: 14 amino acids. V was pared by 4 bases and J by 4 bases, with 14 bases between. Per the germline V gene, CDR1 is SGHNT and CDR2 is YYREEE (reference sequence). CDR3 in DNA: TGTGCCAGCAGCCACCAGACCGGGGGCACTGAAGCTTTCTTT. Its protein product is CASSHQTGGTEAFF.